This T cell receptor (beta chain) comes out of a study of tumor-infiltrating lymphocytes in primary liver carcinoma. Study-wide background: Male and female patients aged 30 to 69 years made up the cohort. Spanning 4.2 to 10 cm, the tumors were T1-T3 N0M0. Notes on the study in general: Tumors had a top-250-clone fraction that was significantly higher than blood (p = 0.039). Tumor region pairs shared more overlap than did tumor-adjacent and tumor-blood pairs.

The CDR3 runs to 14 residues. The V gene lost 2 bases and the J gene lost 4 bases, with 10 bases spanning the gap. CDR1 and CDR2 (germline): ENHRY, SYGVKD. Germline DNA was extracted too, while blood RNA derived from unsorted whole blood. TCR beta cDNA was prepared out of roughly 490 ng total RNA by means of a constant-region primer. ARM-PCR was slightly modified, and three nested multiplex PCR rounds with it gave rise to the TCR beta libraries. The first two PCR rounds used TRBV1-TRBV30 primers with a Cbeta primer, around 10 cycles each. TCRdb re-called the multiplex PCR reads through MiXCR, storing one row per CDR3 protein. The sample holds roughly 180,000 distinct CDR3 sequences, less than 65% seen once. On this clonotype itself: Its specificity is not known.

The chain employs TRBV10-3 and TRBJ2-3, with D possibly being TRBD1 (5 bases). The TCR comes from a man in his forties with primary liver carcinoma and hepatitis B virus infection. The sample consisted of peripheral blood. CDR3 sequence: CAISEVPGPDTQYF. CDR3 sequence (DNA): TGTGCCATCAGTGAGGTCCCAGGGCCAGATACGCAGTATTTT.